What follows is one TCR beta chain and its context. This entry comes from a study of T cells in tumors after PD-1 blockade. Study information: Each patient got pembrolizumab 200 mg every 3 weeks or cemiplimab 350 mg every 2 weeks. Tumor samples averaged about 26,000 templates (range about 550-99,264) and 6,000 or so unique clonotypes.

As to time point: second of two post-therapy site-matched biopsies about 2 months apart. The J segment lost 4 bases and the V segment lost 10 bases, leaving 5 bases of the junction unmatched. The CDR3 loop spans 12 amino acids. Germline V gives CDR1 MNHEY, CDR2 SVGAGI. The repertoire was sequenced with immunoSEQ multiplex PCR; TCRdb's copy has only in-frame clones and lacks some. The data contain 7,500 to 8,500 clones, about 62% of them seen just once; the ten biggest clones take up around 12%. The chain employs TRBV6-5 and TRBJ1-1, with TRBD1 matching 8 bases. The sequence was obtained from a human donor with basal cell carcinoma. The specimen comprised tumor tissue, sampled after anti-PD-1 treatment. The CDR3 DNA sequence: TGTGCCACTCAAACAGGGGGCACTGAAGCTTTCTTT. This codes for CATQTGGTEAFF.